This T cell receptor beta chain was found in a study of T cell repertoires in cytomegalovirus infection (dated by TCRdb to the late 2010s). Notes on the research overall: Peptide stimulations targeted recently identified HLA-C-restricted CMV epitopes, whose presentation resists viral immunomodulation, together with well-studied HLA-B-restricted epitopes. Donor HLA type was relevant to the analysis, as public TCR beta signatures indicated carriage of CMV infection together with the matching HLA type.

This specimen's treatment or condition label, interpreted: in vitro stimulation with specific CMV peptide epitopes to enrich CMV-specific T cells. This clonotype was observed at least ten times. Its cognate antigen has yet to be identified. Qualities for individual bases were not recorded, and no much larger clone is one base off. Looking up the germline V gene (reference sequence) yields CDR1 LNHDA and CDR2 SQIVND. From its cysteine to its phenylalanine, the CDR3 spans 14 amino acids. The only DNA kept is the CDR3, 42 bases in frame from the first base. Between the V and J ends, shortened by 7 bases and 0 bases respectively, the junction contains 12 bases. Sequencing took place on an Illumina HiSeq 1500. TCRdb reworked the public reads: Q25 trimming with fastp, MiXCR clone assembly, productive beta chains retained. Rows with a matching CDR3 protein are joined into one entry that keeps the most common DNA and genes. The sample data list 20,000 to 25,000 distinct CDR3 sequences, and about 39% of these were observed just once. 94% of the sample lies in the top ten.

The research as a whole found: The ex vivo response was dominated by HLA-C-restricted CMV-specific TCR beta clonotypes, which also provided the single most frequent clonotype in two of eight donors. Carriers of CMV infection plus the relevant HLA type were discriminated by the cumulative frequency of public TCR beta family members in the study cohort and in an independent roughly 400-donor cohort.

The input for sequencing was CD8+ T cells from cultured PBMCs, taken from culture after CMV antigen stimulation. This sequence uses TRBV19 and TRBJ1-2, with a tentative D gene TRBD1 over 6 matching bases. The TCR comes from a human donor in good health (CMV status not recorded). Some clones in this sample may be carry-over from other donors' samples. The sequence in DNA is TGTGCCAGTACCCCCGGGACAACTAACTATGGCTACACCTTC. Translated, it reads CASTPGTTNYGYTF.